The rows below give T cell receptor beta chains drawn from one sample of a study of long-term antiretroviral therapy in people with HIV. The repertoire was sequenced with immunoSEQ multiplex PCR; TCRdb's copy has only in-frame clones and lacks some. The sample lists 24,000 or so clones; 80% to 85% were seen once. The sequences come from unsorted PBMCs, collected 4.2 to 4.5 years after starting antiretroviral therapy. Every receptor here comes from a man aged 30-40 years with HIV. CDR3s leave out the opening cysteine and the closing phenylalanine or tryptophan. Each record gives: clone size, V gene, J gene, CDR3 protein. Rows may omit the clone size; those that give it use once, few, many or a size class.

abundance: NA
v_gene: TRBV6-1
j_gene: TRBJ2-7
CDR3aa: ATQRVVASEQY

abundance: NA
v_gene: TRBV19
j_gene: TRBJ2-2
CDR3aa: ARGRRWNTGELF

abundance: once
v_gene: TRBV6-1
j_gene: TRBJ1-6
CDR3aa: ASSETIRSPLH

abundance: NA
v_gene: TRBV15
j_gene: TRBJ1-1
CDR3aa: ATSRGSGNTEAF

abundance: NA
v_gene: TRBV28
j_gene: TRBJ1-1
CDR3aa: ASSLLGPNRGAF

abundance: NA
v_gene: TRBV4-3
j_gene: TRBJ2-7
CDR3aa: ASSQVLNAGYEQY

abundance: NA
v_gene: TRBV9
j_gene: TRBJ2-1
CDR3aa: ASSGSSYNEQF

abundance: NA
v_gene: TRBV9
j_gene: TRBJ1-2
CDR3aa: ASSARGLGNYGYT

abundance: NA
v_gene: TRBV4-3
j_gene: TRBJ2-5
CDR3aa: ASSQDLGASRETQY

abundance: NA
v_gene: TRBV7-9
j_gene: TRBJ2-5
CDR3aa: ASSQGILETQY

abundance: NA
v_gene: TRBV7-9
j_gene: TRBJ2-3
CDR3aa: ASRQLAGGSDTQY

abundance: NA
v_gene: TRBV30
j_gene: TRBJ2-7
CDR3aa: AVDRVSYEQY

abundance: NA
v_gene: TRBV7-9
j_gene: TRBJ1-2
CDR3aa: ASSFRQGYGYT

abundance: few
v_gene: TRBV19
j_gene: TRBJ1-6
CDR3aa: ASTPDRGYNSPLH

abundance: NA
v_gene: TRBV5-6
j_gene: TRBJ2-2
CDR3aa: ASTALRGLAGELF

abundance: NA
v_gene: TRBV19
j_gene: TRBJ2-3
CDR3aa: ASTSSWTRRRTDTQY

abundance: NA
v_gene: TRBV12-5
j_gene: TRBJ1-2
CDR3aa: ASGLTNYGYT

abundance: NA
v_gene: TRBV29-1
j_gene: TRBJ1-2
CDR3aa: SVKPSGGGGGYGYT

abundance: NA
v_gene: TRBV19
j_gene: TRBJ2-7
CDR3aa: ASSIDLGNLNEQY

abundance: NA
v_gene: TRBV5-4
j_gene: TRBJ2-3
CDR3aa: ASSLDGLAGLDTQY

abundance: once
v_gene: TRBV29-1
j_gene: TRBJ1-1
CDR3aa: SLQTTMNTEAF

abundance: NA
v_gene: TRBV9
j_gene: TRBJ2-1
CDR3aa: ASSHGRRNSYNEQF

abundance: NA
v_gene: TRBV5-1
j_gene: TRBJ2-2
CDR3aa: ASSLGTGSSFNTGELF

abundance: NA
v_gene: TRBV29-1
j_gene: TRBJ2-3
CDR3aa: SVPGLAGAQGDTQY

abundance: NA
v_gene: TRBV7-9
j_gene: TRBJ2-4
CDR3aa: ASSLTGGGSAKNIQY

abundance: NA
v_gene: TRBV6-6
j_gene: TRBJ2-2
CDR3aa: ASSYRAGVNTGELF

abundance: NA
v_gene: TRBV7-3
j_gene: TRBJ2-4
CDR3aa: ASSPSGGAKNIQY

abundance: once
v_gene: TRBV11-3
j_gene: TRBJ2-1
CDR3aa: ASSPDSNEQF

abundance: NA
v_gene: TRBV28
j_gene: TRBJ1-5
CDR3aa: ASSAPGQGLVQPQH

abundance: NA
v_gene: TRBV11-3
j_gene: TRBJ2-5
CDR3aa: ASSLGFQETQY

abundance: NA
v_gene: TRBV6-5
j_gene: TRBJ2-1
CDR3aa: ASSGDTSSYNEQF

abundance: NA
v_gene: TRBV7-5
j_gene: TRBJ2-1
CDR3aa: ARSFRGVGEQF

abundance: NA
v_gene: TRBV30
j_gene: TRBJ1-5
CDR3aa: AWSRDRGDQPQH

abundance: few
v_gene: TRBV19
j_gene: TRBJ1-5
CDR3aa: ASSIIGSNQPQH

abundance: NA
v_gene: TRBV5-5
j_gene: TRBJ2-3
CDR3aa: ASSFQGGTDTQY

abundance: once
v_gene: TRBV6-5
j_gene: TRBJ2-5
CDR3aa: ASNGGAPETQY

abundance: NA
v_gene: TRBV12-5
j_gene: TRBJ1-1
CDR3aa: ASGFLGTEAF

abundance: NA
v_gene: TRBV4-3
j_gene: TRBJ2-4
CDR3aa: ASSPGGLGKNIQY

abundance: NA
v_gene: TRBV18
j_gene: TRBJ1-3
CDR3aa: ASSLLGQGISGNTIY

abundance: NA
v_gene: TRBV15
j_gene: TRBJ1-5
CDR3aa: ATSRDRQPQH

abundance: NA
v_gene: TRBV7-9
j_gene: TRBJ2-2
CDR3aa: ASSSTGEYTGELF

abundance: NA
v_gene: TRBV25-1
j_gene: TRBJ1-3
CDR3aa: ASIGGIHSGNTIY

abundance: NA
v_gene: TRBV30
j_gene: TRBJ2-1
CDR3aa: AWVDDRGLHNEQF

abundance: NA
v_gene: TRBV14
j_gene: TRBJ1-3
CDR3aa: ASSLVFGSGNTIY

abundance: NA
v_gene: TRBV9
j_gene: TRBJ1-2
CDR3aa: ASSGKTGGLNYGYT

abundance: NA
v_gene: TRBV5-4
j_gene: TRBJ1-2
CDR3aa: ASSWGQGSYGYT

abundance: NA
v_gene: TRBV27
j_gene: TRBJ1-1
CDR3aa: ASSLIGGNTEAF

abundance: NA
v_gene: TRBV27
j_gene: TRBJ2-1
CDR3aa: ASSPRSGRSYNEQF

abundance: NA
v_gene: TRBV19
j_gene: TRBJ2-2
CDR3aa: ASSISGATGELF

abundance: NA
v_gene: TRBV5-6
j_gene: TRBJ2-5
CDR3aa: ASSYGLAGDEQY

abundance: NA
v_gene: TRBV7-2
j_gene: TRBJ2-7
CDR3aa: ASRKTSFYEQY

abundance: NA
v_gene: TRBV7-9
j_gene: TRBJ1-6
CDR3aa: ASSPRGTEGSPLH

abundance: once
v_gene: TRBV21-1
j_gene: TRBJ1-5
CDR3aa: ASSNHRDYSNQPQH

abundance: NA
v_gene: TRBV19
j_gene: TRBJ2-7
CDR3aa: ASSISGTRVEQY

abundance: NA
v_gene: TRBV5-4
j_gene: TRBJ2-7
CDR3aa: ASRPIQGSREQY

abundance: NA
v_gene: TRBV6-6
j_gene: TRBJ2-1
CDR3aa: ASSYDSSDNEQF

abundance: NA
v_gene: TRBV14
j_gene: TRBJ2-5
CDR3aa: ASSPGLAGSETQY